These T cell receptor beta chains were read from a single sample in a study of blood T cells in healthy people across ages. TCRdb re-derived calls from the 5' RACE reads in MiXCR, one entry per CDR3 protein. The repertoire holds 1.4 million or so distinct CDR3 sequences, about 45% seen once, with about 4% in the top ten. Sequencing was carried out using blood. These receptors all stem from a woman aged 18-30 years in good health. Both conserved end residues are part of each CDR3. The order of the fields is D gene, clone size, J gene, V gene, CDR3 protein, CDR3 DNA. A D gene is named only where the DNA matches it firmly. Some rows have no size entry. The others give once, few or many, or a class for an expanded clone.

D: NA
size: NA
J: TRBJ2-7
V: TRBV6-5
CDR3: CASSPDRLRDEQYF
DNA: TGTGCCAGTAGCCCCGACAGGCTCAGGGACGAGCAGTACTTC

D: NA
size: once
J: TRBJ1-1
V: TRBV27
CDR3: CASSLTASVNTEAFF
DNA: TGTGCCAGCAGTTTGACAGCTAGCGTGAACACTGAAGCTTTCTTT

D: NA
size: NA
J: TRBJ1-6
V: TRBV12-3/TRBV12-4
CDR3: CASSLAVGLLHF
DNA: TGTGCCAGCAGTTTAGCGGTGGGTCTCCTCCACTTT

D: NA
size: NA
J: TRBJ2-7
V: TRBV4-1
CDR3: CASSATDRPYEQYF
DNA: TGCGCCAGCAGCGCGACGGATAGACCCTACGAGCAGTACTTC

D: NA
size: few
J: TRBJ2-3
V: TRBV7-9
CDR3: CASSFPSNRVDTQYF
DNA: TGTGCCAGCAGCTTCCCCTCGAACCGCGTAGATACGCAGTATTTT

D: TRBD1
size: many
J: TRBJ2-1
V: TRBV6-4
CDR3: CASSDSPGQGTNEQFF
DNA: TGTGCCAGCAGTGACTCCCCGGGACAGGGTACTAATGAGCAGTTCTTC

D: TRBD1
size: NA
J: TRBJ1-1
V: TRBV6-1
CDR3: CASSALTGDTEAFF
DNA: TGTGCCAGCAGTGCCCTCACAGGGGACACTGAAGCTTTCTTT

D: NA
size: NA
J: TRBJ1-5
V: TRBV27
CDR3: CASSTGTGIGNQPQHF
DNA: TGTGCCAGCAGTACTGGGACGGGAATAGGGAATCAGCCCCAGCATTTT

D: NA
size: NA
J: TRBJ2-1
V: TRBV27
CDR3: CASSPPSRGAGSYNEQFF
DNA: TGTGCCAGCAGTCCCCCCTCTAGGGGCGCAGGTTCCTACAATGAGCAGTTCTTC

D: NA
size: NA
J: TRBJ1-1
V: TRBV3-1
CDR3: CASSQDISGTVNTEAFF
DNA: TGTGCCAGCAGCCAAGATATATCTGGGACGGTGAACACTGAAGCTTTCTTT

D: NA
size: NA
J: TRBJ1-1
V: TRBV7-9
CDR3: CASSLKIGGTEAFF
DNA: TGTGCCAGCAGCCTTAAAATAGGTGGCACTGAAGCTTTCTTT

D: NA
size: NA
J: TRBJ1-2
V: TRBV4-2
CDR3: CASSHPGGTNYGYTF
DNA: TGTGCCAGCAGCCATCCGGGGGGTACTAACTATGGCTACACCTTC

D: NA
size: NA
J: TRBJ2-3
V: TRBV29-1
CDR3: CSATITSMQYF
DNA: TGCAGCGCTACAATTACTAGTATGCAGTATTTT

D: TRBD1
size: few
J: TRBJ2-1
V: TRBV6-1
CDR3: CASSHRGRDNEQFF
DNA: TGTGCCAGCTCCCACAGGGGTAGGGACAATGAGCAGTTCTTC

D: TRBD2
size: NA
J: TRBJ2-1
V: TRBV4-2
CDR3: CASSQEAGTTKSNEQFF
DNA: TGTGCCAGCAGCCAAGAGGCCGGGACTACTAAATCCAATGAGCAGTTCTTC

D: NA
size: NA
J: TRBJ2-3
V: TRBV20-1
CDR3: CSALGASFTDTQYF
DNA: TGCAGTGCCCTCGGGGCGTCCTTTACAGATACGCAGTATTTT

D: NA
size: NA
J: TRBJ2-1
V: TRBV20-1
CDR3: CSARRTNRDEQFF
DNA: TGCAGTGCTAGAAGGACTAATCGAGATGAGCAGTTCTTC

D: NA
size: NA
J: TRBJ1-2
V: TRBV7-2
CDR3: CARRGRGSYGYTF
DNA: TGTGCCCGCAGGGGACGGGGAAGTTATGGCTACACCTTC

D: TRBD2
size: NA
J: TRBJ2-3
V: TRBV20-1
CDR3: CSVNARGVAGGTDTQYF
DNA: TGCAGTGTCAACGCTCGAGGTGTGGCGGGGGGCACAGATACGCAGTATTTT

D: NA
size: many
J: TRBJ2-3
V: TRBV20-1
CDR3: CSASLSGTDTQYF
DNA: TGCAGTGCTTCCTTATCAGGGACAGATACGCAGTATTTT

D: TRBD2
size: NA
J: TRBJ2-3
V: TRBV10-3
CDR3: CAISESTRGLAATDTQYF
DNA: TGTGCCATCAGTGAGTCGACTCGGGGACTAGCGGCCACAGATACGCAGTATTTT

D: NA
size: few
J: TRBJ1-1
V: TRBV2
CDR3: CASSAGRAVNTEAFF
DNA: TGTGCCAGCAGTGCCGGAAGGGCCGTTAACACTGAAGCTTTCTTT

D: NA
size: NA
J: TRBJ2-7
V: TRBV6-5
CDR3: CASSYGRGGSYEQYF
DNA: TGTGCCAGCAGTTACGGCAGGGGGGGATCCTACGAGCAGTACTTC

D: NA
size: NA
J: TRBJ2-1
V: TRBV19
CDR3: CASSAGTDGNEQFF
DNA: TGTGCCAGTAGTGCAGGGACCGACGGCAATGAGCAGTTCTTC

D: TRBD2
size: once
J: TRBJ2-3
V: TRBV29-1
CDR3: CSVGLAGTDTQYF
DNA: TGCAGCGTAGGACTAGCGGGGACAGATACGCAGTATTTT

D: TRBD1
size: once
J: TRBJ1-1
V: TRBV7-9
CDR3: CASSSRSRDRGGMNTEAFF
DNA: TGTGCCAGCAGCTCACGGTCCCGGGACAGGGGGGGCATGAACACTGAAGCTTTCTTT

D: NA
size: NA
J: TRBJ1-2
V: TRBV14
CDR3: CASSQGGTGYGHTF
DNA: TGTGCCAGCAGCCAAGGTGGAACGGGCTATGGCCACACCTTC

D: NA
size: NA
J: TRBJ1-2
V: TRBV20-1
CDR3: CSAGEDPSDAIYGYTF
DNA: TGCAGTGCTGGAGAGGATCCCTCAGATGCCATCTATGGCTACACCTTC

D: NA
size: NA
J: TRBJ1-2
V: TRBV10-3
CDR3: CAISHQEPDGYTF
DNA: TGTGCCATCAGTCATCAGGAGCCAGATGGCTACACCTTC

D: TRBD2
size: many
J: TRBJ2-5
V: TRBV29-1
CDR3: CSAAGDMETQYF
DNA: TGCAGCGCAGCGGGGGACATGGAGACCCAGTACTTC

D: NA
size: few
J: TRBJ2-7
V: TRBV12-3/TRBV12-4
CDR3: CASTTWQRLHEQYF
DNA: TGTGCCAGCACCACGTGGCAACGACTCCACGAGCAGTACTTC

D: TRBD2
size: NA
J: TRBJ2-7
V: TRBV2
CDR3: CTSSAGGTEQYF
DNA: TGTACCAGCAGTGCGGGAGGCACCGAGCAGTACTTC

D: TRBD2
size: few
J: TRBJ2-3
V: TRBV29-1
CDR3: CSVEGAGGRADTQYF
DNA: TGCAGCGTTGAAGGGGCCGGCGGGAGGGCAGATACGCAGTATTTT

D: NA
size: few
J: TRBJ1-1
V: TRBV20-1
CDR3: CSASWGTEAFF
DNA: TGCAGTGCTAGTTGGGGCACTGAAGCTTTCTTT

D: NA
size: few
J: TRBJ2-7
V: TRBV4-3
CDR3: CASSQEAGFRYNEQYF
DNA: TGCGCCAGCAGCCAAGAGGCGGGGTTTCGCTACAATGAGCAGTACTTC

D: NA
size: NA
J: TRBJ1-1
V: TRBV3-1
CDR3: CASSLGNRVNTEAFF
DNA: TGTGCCAGCAGCCTTGGGAACAGGGTGAACACTGAAGCTTTCTTT

D: TRBD2
size: NA
J: TRBJ2-1
V: TRBV4-3
CDR3: CASSPYAGAHEQFF
DNA: TGCGCCAGCAGCCCATATGCGGGAGCTCATGAGCAGTTCTTC

D: TRBD2
size: NA
J: TRBJ2-2
V: TRBV7-6
CDR3: CASSFTGTSGRAVPGELFF
DNA: TGTGCCAGCAGCTTTACCGGGACTAGCGGGAGGGCCGTCCCCGGGGAGCTGTTTTTT

D: NA
size: NA
J: TRBJ2-7
V: TRBV5-1
CDR3: CASSLLRGGMYEQYF
DNA: TGCGCCAGCAGCTTGCTACGGGGTGGCATGTACGAGCAGTACTTC

D: NA
size: NA
J: TRBJ2-5
V: TRBV20-1
CDR3: CSARDIETQYF
DNA: TGCAGTGCTAGGGATATAGAGACCCAGTACTTC

D: TRBD1
size: few
J: TRBJ2-1
V: TRBV7-9
CDR3: CASSSGDRGYNEQFF
DNA: TGTGCCAGCAGCTCCGGGGACAGGGGCTACAATGAGCAGTTCTTC

D: NA
size: NA
J: TRBJ2-1
V: TRBV24-1
CDR3: CATSDLRGSDEQFF
DNA: TGTGCCACCAGTGATTTGAGGGGTTCTGATGAGCAGTTCTTC

D: NA
size: NA
J: TRBJ2-5
V: TRBV5-1
CDR3: CASSLKDLVNEQYF
DNA: TGCGCCAGCAGCTTGAAGGATTTAGTTAATGAGCAGTACTTC

D: NA
size: few
J: TRBJ1-1
V: TRBV7-9
CDR3: CASSEVGDAFF
DNA: TGTGCCAGCAGCGAGGTTGGGGATGCTTTCTTT

D: NA
size: few
J: TRBJ1-2
V: TRBV6-1
CDR3: CASTPWTRYGYTF
DNA: TGTGCCAGCACCCCTTGGACTCGCTATGGCTACACCTTC

D: NA
size: NA
J: TRBJ2-5
V: TRBV20-1
CDR3: CSARGGKKNQETQYF
DNA: TGCAGTGCTAGGGGCGGGAAAAAGAACCAAGAGACCCAGTACTTC

D: NA
size: few
J: TRBJ2-4
V: TRBV27
CDR3: CASSLPGFENIQYF
DNA: TGTGCCAGCAGTCTCCCGGGATTCGAAAACATTCAGTACTTC

D: NA
size: NA
J: TRBJ2-7
V: TRBV2
CDR3: CASKLQGNEQYF
DNA: TGTGCCAGCAAGCTACAGGGCAATGAGCAGTACTTC

D: TRBD1
size: NA
J: TRBJ2-7
V: TRBV5-5
CDR3: CASSLEGAGYEQYF
DNA: TGTGCCAGCAGCTTGGAGGGGGCAGGTTACGAGCAGTACTTC

D: NA
size: few
J: TRBJ1-2
V: TRBV29-1
CDR3: CSDSTDGYTF
DNA: TGCAGCGACAGCACTGATGGCTACACCTTC

D: TRBD2
size: NA
J: TRBJ2-2
V: TRBV12-3/TRBV12-4
CDR3: CASSPETSGGTGELFF
DNA: TGTGCCAGCAGCCCAGAGACTAGCGGGGGCACCGGGGAGCTGTTTTTT

D: NA
size: many
J: TRBJ2-3
V: TRBV6-6
CDR3: CASSQTRSPDTQYF
DNA: TGTGCCAGCAGTCAGACTAGATCCCCAGATACGCAGTATTTT

D: NA
size: NA
J: TRBJ2-7
V: TRBV20-1
CDR3: CSAREVAMETRYF
DNA: TGCAGTGCTAGAGAGGTGGCCATGGAGACCCGGTACTTC

D: NA
size: NA
J: TRBJ2-5
V: TRBV3-1
CDR3: CASSPGTGQQETQYF
DNA: TGTGCCAGCAGCCCAGGAACGGGCCAACAGGAGACCCAGTACTTC